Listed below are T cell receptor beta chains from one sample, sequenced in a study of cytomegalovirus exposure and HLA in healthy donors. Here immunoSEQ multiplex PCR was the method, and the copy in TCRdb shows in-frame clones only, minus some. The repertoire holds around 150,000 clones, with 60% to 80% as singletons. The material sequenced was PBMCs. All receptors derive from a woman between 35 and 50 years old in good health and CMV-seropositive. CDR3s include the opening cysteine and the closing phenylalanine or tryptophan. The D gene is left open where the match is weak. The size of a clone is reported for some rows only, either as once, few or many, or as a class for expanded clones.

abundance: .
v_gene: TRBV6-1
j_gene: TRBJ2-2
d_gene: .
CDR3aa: CATFLGARELFF
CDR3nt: TGTGCCACTTTTCTAGGGGCCCGGGAGCTGTTTTTT

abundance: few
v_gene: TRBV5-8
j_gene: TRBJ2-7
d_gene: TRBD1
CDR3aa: CASSPGQGFRLYEQYF
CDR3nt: TGTGCCAGCAGCCCAGGACAGGGATTTCGACTCTACGAGCAGTACTTC

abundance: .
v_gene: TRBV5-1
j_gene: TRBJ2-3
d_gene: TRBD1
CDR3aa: CASSPGTAQSDTQYF
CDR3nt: TGCGCCAGCAGCCCCGGGACAGCCCAGAGCGATACGCAGTATTTT

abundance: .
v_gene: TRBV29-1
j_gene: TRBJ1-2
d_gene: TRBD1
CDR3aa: CSTTGGNYGYTF
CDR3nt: TGCAGCACGACAGGGGGAAACTATGGCTACACCTTC

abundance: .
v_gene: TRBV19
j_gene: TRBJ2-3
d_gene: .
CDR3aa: CASSIVGALRGTDTQYF
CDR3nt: TGTGCCAGTAGTATAGTGGGGGCTCTGAGGGGCACAGATACGCAGTATTTT

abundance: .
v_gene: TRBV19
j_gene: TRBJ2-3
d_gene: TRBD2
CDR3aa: CASSARGRDGDTQYF
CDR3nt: TGTGCCAGTAGTGCGCGCGGGAGAGACGGAGATACGCAGTATTTT

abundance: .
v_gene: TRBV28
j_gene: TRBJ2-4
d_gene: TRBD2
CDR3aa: CASSAGTSGGNIQYF
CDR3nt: TGTGCCAGCAGTGCTGGGACTAGCGGGGGTAACATTCAGTACTTC

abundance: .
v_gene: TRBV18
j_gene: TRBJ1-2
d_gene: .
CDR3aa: CASSPTDTYGYTF
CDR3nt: TGTGCCAGCTCACCGACGGACACCTATGGCTACACCTTC

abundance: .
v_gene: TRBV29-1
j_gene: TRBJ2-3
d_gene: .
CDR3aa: CSVPPPGQFNTQYF
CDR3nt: TGCAGCGTCCCCCCGCCGGGACAATTTAATACGCAGTATTTT

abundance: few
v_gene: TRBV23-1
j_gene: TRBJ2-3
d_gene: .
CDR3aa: CASSQSPTSFSTDTQYF
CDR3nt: TGCGCCAGCAGTCAGTCCCCGACTTCATTCAGCACAGATACGCAGTATTTT

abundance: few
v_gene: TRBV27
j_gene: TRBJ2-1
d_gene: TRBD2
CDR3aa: CASRVTSGRHEQFF
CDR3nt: TGTGCCAGCAGGGTCACTAGCGGGAGGCATGAGCAGTTCTTC

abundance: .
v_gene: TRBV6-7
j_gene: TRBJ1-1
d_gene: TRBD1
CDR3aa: CASSPDRGLVGIPAFF
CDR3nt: TGTGCCAGCAGTCCCGACAGGGGTTTGGTCGGGATCCCGGCTTTCTTT

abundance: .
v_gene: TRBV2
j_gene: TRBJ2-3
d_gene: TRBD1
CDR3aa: CASRPGQGVPSTDTQYF
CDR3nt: TGTGCCAGCAGGCCGGGACAGGGGGTACCTAGCACAGATACGCAGTATTTT

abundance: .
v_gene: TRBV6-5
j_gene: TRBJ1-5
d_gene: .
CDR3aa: CASSYSQPSNQPQHF
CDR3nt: TGTGCCAGCAGTTACAGCCAACCGAGCAATCAGCCCCAGCATTTT

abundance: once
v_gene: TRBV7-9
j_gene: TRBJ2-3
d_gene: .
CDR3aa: CASSLDTGWTDTQYF
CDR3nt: TGTGCCAGCAGCTTAGATACGGGATGGACAGATACGCAGTATTTT

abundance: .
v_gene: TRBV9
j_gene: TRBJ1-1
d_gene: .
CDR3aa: CASSVDLGGETEAFF
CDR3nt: TGTGCCAGCAGCGTAGATCTAGGGGGGGAGACTGAAGCTTTCTTT

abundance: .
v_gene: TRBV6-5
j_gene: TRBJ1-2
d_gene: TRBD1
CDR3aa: CASSPGQLYGYTF
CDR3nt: TGTGCCAGCAGTCCGGGACAGCTCTATGGCTACACCTTC

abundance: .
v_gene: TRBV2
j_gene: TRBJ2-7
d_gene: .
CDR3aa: CASSLGQSYEQYF
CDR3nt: TGTGCCAGCAGCCTCGGACAGAGCTACGAGCAGTACTTC

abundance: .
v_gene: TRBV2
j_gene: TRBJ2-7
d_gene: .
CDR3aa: CASSESRASYEQYF
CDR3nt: TGTGCCAGCAGTGAATCCAGGGCCTCCTACGAGCAGTACTTC

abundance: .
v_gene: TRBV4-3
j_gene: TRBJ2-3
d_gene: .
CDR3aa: CASSQLDTQYF
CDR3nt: TGCGCCAGCAGCCAACTAGATACGCAGTATTTT

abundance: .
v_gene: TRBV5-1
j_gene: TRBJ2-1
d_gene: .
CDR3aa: CASSLSPSYNEQFF
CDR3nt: TGCGCCAGCAGCCTAAGTCCGTCCTACAATGAGCAGTTCTTC

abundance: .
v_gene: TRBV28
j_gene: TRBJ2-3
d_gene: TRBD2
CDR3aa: CASSSAAGGRGADTQYF
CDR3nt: TGTGCCAGCAGTTCGGCCGCGGGAGGTCGAGGGGCGGATACGCAGTATTTT

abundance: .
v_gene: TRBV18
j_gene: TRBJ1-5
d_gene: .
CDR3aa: CASSQRQDSNQPQHF
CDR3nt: TGTGCCAGCTCACAGAGACAGGATAGCAATCAGCCCCAGCATTTT

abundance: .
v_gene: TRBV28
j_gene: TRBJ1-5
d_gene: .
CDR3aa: CASWGDSNQPQHF
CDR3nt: TGTGCCAGCTGGGGGGACAGCAATCAGCCCCAGCATTTT

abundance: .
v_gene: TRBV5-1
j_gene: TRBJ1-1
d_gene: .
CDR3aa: CASSLDTLRLSTEAFF
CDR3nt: TGCGCCAGCAGCTTGGATACGTTGAGGTTGAGCACTGAAGCTTTCTTT

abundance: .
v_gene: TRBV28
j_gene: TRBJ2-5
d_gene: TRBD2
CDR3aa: CASSRTGLVSFQETQYF
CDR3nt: TGTGCCAGCAGTAGGACGGGACTAGTGTCATTCCAAGAGACCCAGTACTTC

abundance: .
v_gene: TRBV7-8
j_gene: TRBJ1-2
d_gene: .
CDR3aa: CASSLAYTFKDGYTF
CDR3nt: TGTGCCAGCAGCTTAGCCTATACGTTCAAAGATGGCTACACCTTC

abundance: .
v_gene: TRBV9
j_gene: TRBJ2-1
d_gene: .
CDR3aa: CASSVDAFHNEQFF
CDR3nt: TGTGCCAGCAGCGTAGACGCGTTCCACAATGAGCAGTTCTTC

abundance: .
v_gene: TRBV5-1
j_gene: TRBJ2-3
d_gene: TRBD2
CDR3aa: CASRLISGGSTDTQYF
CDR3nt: TGCGCCAGCAGGCTTATCTCGGGAGGGAGCACAGATACGCAGTATTTT

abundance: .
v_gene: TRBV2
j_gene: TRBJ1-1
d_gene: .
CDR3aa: CASRPQGSEAFF
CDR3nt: TGTGCCAGCAGACCTCAGGGGTCTGAAGCTTTCTTT

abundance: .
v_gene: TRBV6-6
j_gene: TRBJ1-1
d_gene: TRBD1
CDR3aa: CASTPTGTLNTEAFF
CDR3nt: TGTGCCAGCACCCCGACAGGGACCCTGAACACTGAAGCTTTCTTT

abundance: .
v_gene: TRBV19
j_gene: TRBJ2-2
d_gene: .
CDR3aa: CASSPPRGSDTGELFF
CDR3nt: TGTGCCAGTAGTCCCCCGCGCGGATCGGACACCGGGGAGCTGTTTTTT

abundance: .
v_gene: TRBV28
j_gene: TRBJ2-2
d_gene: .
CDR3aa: CASSHHSGGTGELFF
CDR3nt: TGTGCCAGCAGCCACCACAGCGGCGGGACCGGGGAGCTGTTTTTT

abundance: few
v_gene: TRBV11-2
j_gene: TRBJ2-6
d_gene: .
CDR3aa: CASSLTLFGANVLTF
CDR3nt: TGTGCCAGCAGCCTAACCTTATTTGGGGCCAACGTCCTGACTTTC

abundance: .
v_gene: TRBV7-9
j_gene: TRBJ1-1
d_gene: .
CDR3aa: CASSLTVNTEAFF
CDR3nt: TGTGCCAGCAGCCTGACTGTGAACACTGAAGCTTTCTTT

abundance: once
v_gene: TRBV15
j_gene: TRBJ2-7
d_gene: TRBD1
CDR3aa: CATSRVGQGFDEQYF
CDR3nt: TGTGCCACCAGCAGAGTGGGACAGGGGTTCGACGAGCAGTACTTC

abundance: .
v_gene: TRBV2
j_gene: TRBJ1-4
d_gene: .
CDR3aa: CASRAGRTNEKLFF
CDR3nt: TGTGCCAGCAGAGCAGGGAGGACTAATGAAAAACTGTTTTTT

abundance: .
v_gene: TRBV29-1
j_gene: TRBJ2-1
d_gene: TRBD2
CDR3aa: CSVDGTSGTGTGFF
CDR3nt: TGCAGCGTTGATGGGACTAGCGGGACAGGAACTGGGTTCTTC

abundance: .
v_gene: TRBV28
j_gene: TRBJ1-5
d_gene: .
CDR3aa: CASSPLRGSGKDQPQHF
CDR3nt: TGTGCCAGCAGTCCCCTCCGGGGGTCAGGGAAAGATCAGCCCCAGCATTTT

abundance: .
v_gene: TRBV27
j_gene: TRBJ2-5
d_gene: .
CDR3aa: CASSLFGGLDQETQYF
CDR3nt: TGTGCCAGCAGTTTATTTGGGGGGTTGGACCAAGAGACCCAGTACTTC

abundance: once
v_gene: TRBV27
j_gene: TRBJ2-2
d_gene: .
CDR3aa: CASSLRDWDTGELFF
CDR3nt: TGTGCCAGCAGTCTTAGGGACTGGGACACCGGGGAGCTGTTTTTT

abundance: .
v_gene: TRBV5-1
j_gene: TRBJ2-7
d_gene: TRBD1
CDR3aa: CASSSQGAGFGWEQYF
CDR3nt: TGCGCCAGCAGCTCACAGGGGGCGGGATTCGGTTGGGAGCAGTACTTC

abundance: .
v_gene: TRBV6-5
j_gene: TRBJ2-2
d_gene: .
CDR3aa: CASGNRATGELFF
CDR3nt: TGTGCCAGCGGGAACAGGGCGACCGGGGAGCTGTTTTTT

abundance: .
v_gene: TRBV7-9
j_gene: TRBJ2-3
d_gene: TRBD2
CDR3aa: CASSLGDGTSGRTQYF
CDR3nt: TGTGCCAGCAGCTTAGGCGATGGGACTAGCGGGAGAACGCAGTATTTT

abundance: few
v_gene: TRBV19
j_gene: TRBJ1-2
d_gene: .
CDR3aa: CASSATANYGYTF
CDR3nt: TGTGCCAGTAGTGCTACAGCTAACTATGGCTACACCTTC

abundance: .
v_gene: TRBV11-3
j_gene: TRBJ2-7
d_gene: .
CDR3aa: CASSLGAESYEQYF
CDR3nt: TGTGCCAGCAGCTTAGGAGCGGAATCCTACGAGCAGTACTTC

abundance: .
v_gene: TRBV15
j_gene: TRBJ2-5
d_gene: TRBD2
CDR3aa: CATSRTGLALEQETQYF
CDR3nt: TGTGCCACCAGCAGAACGGGACTAGCTCTGGAGCAAGAGACCCAGTACTTC

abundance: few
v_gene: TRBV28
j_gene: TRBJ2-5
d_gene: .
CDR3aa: CASSLTARTQYF
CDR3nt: TGTGCCAGCAGTTTAACGGCTAGGACCCAGTACTTC

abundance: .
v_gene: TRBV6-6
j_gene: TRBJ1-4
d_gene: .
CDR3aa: CASRQDGTNEKLFF
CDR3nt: TGTGCCAGCAGGCAGGACGGGACAAATGAAAAACTGTTTTTT

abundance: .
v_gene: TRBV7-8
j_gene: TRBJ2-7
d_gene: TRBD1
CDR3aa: CASSLVPRTGAVYEQYF
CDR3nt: TGTGCCAGCAGCTTAGTGCCCCGGACAGGAGCGGTCTACGAGCAGTACTTC

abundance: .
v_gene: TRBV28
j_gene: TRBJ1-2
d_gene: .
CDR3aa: CASQAANYGYTF
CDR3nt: TGTGCCAGCCAGGCAGCTAACTATGGCTACACCTTC

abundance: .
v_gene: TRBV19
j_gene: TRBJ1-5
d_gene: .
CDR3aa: CASSIDSGIGQPQHF
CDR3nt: TGTGCCAGTAGTATAGATTCAGGGATAGGTCAGCCCCAGCATTTT

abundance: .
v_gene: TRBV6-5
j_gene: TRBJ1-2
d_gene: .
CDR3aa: CASSYQNYGYTF
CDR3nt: TGTGCCAGCAGTTACCAGAACTATGGCTACACCTTC